Sequencing of this T cell receptor (beta chain) was carried out in a study of T cell responses to AZD1222 COVID-19 vaccine. Across the study: Second-dose groups at about 4 or about 12 weeks were pooled.

Sequencing used immunoSEQ multiplex PCR; TCRdb keeps in-frame clones, though not all of them. The sample yields 110,000 to 150,000 clones, about 93% seen once. The germline V gene has CDR1 LGHDT and CDR2 YNNKEL (reference sequence). The CDR3 runs 18 residues. Losses at the gene ends were 0 bases for V and 9 bases for J; bases not matched to a gene: 13. As to this clone: Its antigen is unknown.

General study results and limits: The donors showed a predominance of white British ancestry and of females, with possible underestimation of clonal diversity. Dominant at 160-218 and 743-854, vaccine-associated CD4 TCRs also spanned spike.

This chain joins TRBV3-1 (or the pseudogene TRBV3-2) and TRBJ2-1; 11 bases match TRBD2. The origin of this receptor is an adult in good health. The input for sequencing was peripheral blood, taken on day 0 of AZD1222 vaccination. CDR3 sequence: CASSQDSPLAGVVIEQFF. The DNA for the CDR3 is TGTGCCAGCAGCCAAGATTCCCCACTAGCGGGAGTGGTGATTGAGCAGTTCTTC.